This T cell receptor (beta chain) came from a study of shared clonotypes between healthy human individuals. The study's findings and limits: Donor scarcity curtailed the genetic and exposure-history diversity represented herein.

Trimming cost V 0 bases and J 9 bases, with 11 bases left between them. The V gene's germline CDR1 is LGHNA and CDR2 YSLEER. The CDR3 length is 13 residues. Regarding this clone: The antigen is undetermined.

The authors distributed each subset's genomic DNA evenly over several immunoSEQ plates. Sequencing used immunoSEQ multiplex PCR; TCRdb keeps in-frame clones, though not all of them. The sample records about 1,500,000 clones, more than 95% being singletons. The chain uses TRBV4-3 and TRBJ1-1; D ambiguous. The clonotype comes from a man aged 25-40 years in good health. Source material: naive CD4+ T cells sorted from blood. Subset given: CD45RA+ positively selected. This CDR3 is CASSQDRKEQAFF. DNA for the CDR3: TGCGCCAGCAGCCAAGATCGGAAGGAGCAAGCTTTCTTT.